This TCR beta chain was recovered during a study of control samples from healthy donors and cancer patients. Here immunoSEQ multiplex PCR was the method, and the copy in TCRdb shows in-frame clones only, minus some. The sample consists of about 51,000 clones, about four fifths of them appearing once. The V gene's germline CDR1 is MDHEN and CDR2 SYDVKM. Trimming cost V 8 bases and J 1 base, with 11 bases left between them. This CDR3 contains 13 residues. The sequence was obtained from a man between 65 and 85 years old in good health. The sample comprised blood. The chain carries TRBV28 and TRBJ1-1; D is unresolved. CDR3 amino acids: CASEGRQNTEAFF. The CDR3 coding sequence is TGTGCCAGCGAAGGCAGACAGAACACTGAAGCTTTCTTT.